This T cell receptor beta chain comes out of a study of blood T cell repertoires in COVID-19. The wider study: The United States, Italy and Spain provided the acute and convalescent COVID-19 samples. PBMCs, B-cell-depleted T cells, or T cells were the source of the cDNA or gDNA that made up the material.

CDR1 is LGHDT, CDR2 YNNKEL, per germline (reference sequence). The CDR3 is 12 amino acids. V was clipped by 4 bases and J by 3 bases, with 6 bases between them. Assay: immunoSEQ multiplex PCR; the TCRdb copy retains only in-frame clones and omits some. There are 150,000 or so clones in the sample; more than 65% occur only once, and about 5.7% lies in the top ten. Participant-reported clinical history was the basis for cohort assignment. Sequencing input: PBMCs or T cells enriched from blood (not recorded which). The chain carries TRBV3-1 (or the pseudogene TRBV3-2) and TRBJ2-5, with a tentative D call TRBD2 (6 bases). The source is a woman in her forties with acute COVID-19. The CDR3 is CASSLAEETQYF. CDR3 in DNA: TGTGCCAGCAGCCTAGCGGAAGAGACCCAGTACTTC.